What follows describes a single T cell receptor beta chain. These data originate in a study of blood T cells in healthy people across ages. Sample-barcoded 5' priming and a J-beta primer mix drove a second PCR of 7 to 11 cycles. TCRdb redid the calling of the 5' RACE reads with MiXCR, one entry per CDR3 protein. The sample lists roughly 1,800,000 distinct CDR3 sequences; less than 50% were seen once. V lost 1 base to trimming and J lost 0 bases; unmatched junction nucleotides: 7. Germline V gives CDR1 KGHSH, CDR2 LQKENI. This CDR3 region has 17 residues. Sequencing was carried out using blood. This receptor was obtained from a woman aged 40-49 years in good health. The chain links TRBV18 to TRBJ2-5, with 8 bases lining up with TRBD1. The CDR3 DNA follows: TGTGCCAGCTCACCACTATACCCGGACAGGGACCAAGAGACCCAGTACTTC. Its translation: CASSPLYPDRDQETQYF.